Detailed here is one TCR beta chain. There are 15 residues in the CDR3. Germline CDR1 reads MNHEY; CDR2 reads SMNVEV (reference sequence). Isolation of total RNA was performed on whole blood, with no prior T cell sorting. Following a re-call of the 5' RACE reads, TCRdb has one entry per CDR3 protein and lacks DNA. The table for this sample gives nearly 450,000 distinct CDR3 sequences. This sample is drawn from a study of monozygotic twins with inflammatory bowel disease. This TCR derives from a human donor with ulcerative colitis or Crohn's disease, or a healthy co-twin of an affected twin (not recorded which). Sequencing used blood. The chain couples TRBV27 to TRBJ2-3; TCRdb picks TRBD1, but there is no DNA to check that call. The CDR3 here is CASSPAGWLPDTQYF.